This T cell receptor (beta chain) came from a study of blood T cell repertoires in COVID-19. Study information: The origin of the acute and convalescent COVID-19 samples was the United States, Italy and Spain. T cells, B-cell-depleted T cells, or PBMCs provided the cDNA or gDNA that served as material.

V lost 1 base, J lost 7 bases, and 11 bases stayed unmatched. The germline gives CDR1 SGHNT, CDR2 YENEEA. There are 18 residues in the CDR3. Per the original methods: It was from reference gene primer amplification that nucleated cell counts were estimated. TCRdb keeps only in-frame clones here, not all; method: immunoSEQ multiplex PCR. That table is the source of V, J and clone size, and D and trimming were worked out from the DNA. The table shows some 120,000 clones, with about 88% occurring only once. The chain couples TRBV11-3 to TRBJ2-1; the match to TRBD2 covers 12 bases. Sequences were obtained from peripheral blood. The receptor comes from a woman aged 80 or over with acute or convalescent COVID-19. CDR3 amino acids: CASSLGASSGRAQNEQFF. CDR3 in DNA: TGTGCCAGCAGCTTAGGGGCCTCTAGCGGGAGGGCCCAGAATGAGCAGTTCTTC. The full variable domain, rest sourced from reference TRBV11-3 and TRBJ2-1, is EAGVVQSPRYKIIEKKQPVAFWCNPISGHNTLYWYLQNLGQGPELLIRYENEEAVDDSQLPKDRFSAERLKGVDSTLKIQPAELGDSAVYLCASSLGASSGRAQNEQFFGPGTRLTVL.